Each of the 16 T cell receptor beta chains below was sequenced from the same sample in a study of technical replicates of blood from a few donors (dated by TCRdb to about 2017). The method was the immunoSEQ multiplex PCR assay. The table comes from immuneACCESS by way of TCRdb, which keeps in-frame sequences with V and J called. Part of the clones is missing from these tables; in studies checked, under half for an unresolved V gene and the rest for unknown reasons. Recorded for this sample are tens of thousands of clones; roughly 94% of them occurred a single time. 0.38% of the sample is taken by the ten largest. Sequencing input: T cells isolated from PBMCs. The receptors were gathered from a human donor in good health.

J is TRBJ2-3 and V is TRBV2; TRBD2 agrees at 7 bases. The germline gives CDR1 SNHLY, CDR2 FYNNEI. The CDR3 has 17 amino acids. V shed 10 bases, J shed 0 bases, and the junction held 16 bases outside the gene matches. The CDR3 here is CAKRWTRSGASTDTQYF. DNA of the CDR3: TGTGCCAAAAGGTGGACTAGATCTGGGGCTAGCACAGATACGCAGTATTTT.

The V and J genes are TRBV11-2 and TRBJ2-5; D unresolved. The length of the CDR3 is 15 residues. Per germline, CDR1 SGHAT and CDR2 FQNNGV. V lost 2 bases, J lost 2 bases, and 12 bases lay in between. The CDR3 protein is CASSLLPQLQETQYF. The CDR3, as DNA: TGTGCCAGCAGCTTACTTCCTCAGTTACAAGAGACCCAGTACTTC.

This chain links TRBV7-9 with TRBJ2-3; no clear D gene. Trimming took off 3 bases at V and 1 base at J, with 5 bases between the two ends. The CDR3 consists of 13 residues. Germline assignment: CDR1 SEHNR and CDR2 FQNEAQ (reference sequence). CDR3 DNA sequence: TGTGCCAGCAGCTTCCAGGGCACAGATACGCAGTATTTT. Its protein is CASSFQGTDTQYF.

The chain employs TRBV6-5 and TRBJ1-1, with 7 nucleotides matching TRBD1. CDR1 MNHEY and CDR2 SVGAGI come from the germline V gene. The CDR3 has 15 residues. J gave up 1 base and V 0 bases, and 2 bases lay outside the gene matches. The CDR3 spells CASSYSRGQNTEAFF. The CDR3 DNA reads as TGTGCCAGCAGTTACTCTAGGGGGCAGAACACTGAAGCTTTCTTT.

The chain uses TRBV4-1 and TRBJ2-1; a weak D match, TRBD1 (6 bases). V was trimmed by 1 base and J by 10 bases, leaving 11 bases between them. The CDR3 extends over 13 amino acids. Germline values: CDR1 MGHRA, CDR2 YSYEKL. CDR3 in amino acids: CASSQAGVREQFF. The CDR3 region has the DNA TGCGCCAGCAGCCAAGCAGGGGTCCGAGAGCAGTTCTTC.

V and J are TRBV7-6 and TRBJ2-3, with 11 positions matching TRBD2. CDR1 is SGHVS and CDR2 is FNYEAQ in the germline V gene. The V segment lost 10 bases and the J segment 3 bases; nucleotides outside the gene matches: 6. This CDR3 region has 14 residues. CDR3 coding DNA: TGTGCCACCTCACTAGCGGGAGCTACAGATACGCAGTATTTT. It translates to CATSLAGATDTQYF.

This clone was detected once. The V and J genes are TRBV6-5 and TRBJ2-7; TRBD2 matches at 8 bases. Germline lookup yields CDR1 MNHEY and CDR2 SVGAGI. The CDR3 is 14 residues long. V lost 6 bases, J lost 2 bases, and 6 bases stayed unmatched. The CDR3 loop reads CASSRYSGTYEQYF. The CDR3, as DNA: TGTGCCAGCAGCCGGTATAGCGGGACCTACGAGCAGTACTTC.

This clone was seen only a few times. The CDR3 loop is CASSWNRGSTGELFF. CDR3 nucleotide sequence: TGTGCCAGCAGCTGGAACAGGGGTAGCACCGGGGAGCTGTTTTTT. V is TRBV7-9 and J is TRBJ2-2, with 7 bases fitting TRBD1. Germline CDR1 and CDR2: SEHNR and FQNEAQ (reference sequence). Trimming took 4 bases from V and 4 from J; bases not matched to a gene: 6. The CDR3 is made up of 15 amino acids.

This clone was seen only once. CDR3 region: CASSQERTPGKAFF. CDR3 bases: TGCGCCAGCAGCCAAGAACGGACCCCGGGAAAAGCTTTCTTT. This chain connects TRBV4-1 to TRBJ1-1, with D hard to call. V lost 0 bases, J lost 9 bases, and 14 bases lay in between. The CDR3 covers 14 residues. Germline lookup yields CDR1 MGHRA and CDR2 YSYEKL.

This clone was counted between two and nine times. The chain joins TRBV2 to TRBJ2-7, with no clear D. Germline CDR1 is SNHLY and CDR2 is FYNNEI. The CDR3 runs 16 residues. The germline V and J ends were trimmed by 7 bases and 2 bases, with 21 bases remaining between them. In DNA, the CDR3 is TGTGCCAGCATAACCGGGTCCTTCTTCGTTCCCTACGAGCAGTACTTC. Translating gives CASITGSFFVPYEQYF. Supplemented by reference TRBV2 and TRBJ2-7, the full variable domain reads EPEVTQTPSHQVTQMGQEVILRCVPISNHLYFYWYRQILGQKVEFLVSFYNNEISEKSEIFDDQFSVERPDGSNFTLKIRSTKLEDSAMYFCASITGSFFVPYEQYFGPGTRLTVT.

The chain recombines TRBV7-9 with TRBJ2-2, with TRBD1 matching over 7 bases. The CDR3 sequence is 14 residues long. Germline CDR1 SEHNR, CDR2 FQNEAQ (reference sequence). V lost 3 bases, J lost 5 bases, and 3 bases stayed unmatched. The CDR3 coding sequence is TGTGCCAGCAGCTTGGTACAGGGGACCGGGGAGCTGTTTTTT. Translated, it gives CASSLVQGTGELFF.

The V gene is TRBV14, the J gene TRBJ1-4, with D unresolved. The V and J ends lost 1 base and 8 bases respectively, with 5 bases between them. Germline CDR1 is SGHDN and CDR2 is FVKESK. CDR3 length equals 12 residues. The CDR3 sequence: CASSQVAEKLFF. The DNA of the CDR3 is TGTGCCAGCAGCCAAGTAGCCGAAAAACTGTTTTTT.

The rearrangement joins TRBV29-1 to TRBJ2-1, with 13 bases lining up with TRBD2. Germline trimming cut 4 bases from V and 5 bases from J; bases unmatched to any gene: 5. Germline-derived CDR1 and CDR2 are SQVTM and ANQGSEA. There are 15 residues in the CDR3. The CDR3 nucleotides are TGCAGCGTTGGAGTTGGGACTAGCGGGAACAATGAGCAGTTCTTC. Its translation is CSVGVGTSGNNEQFF.

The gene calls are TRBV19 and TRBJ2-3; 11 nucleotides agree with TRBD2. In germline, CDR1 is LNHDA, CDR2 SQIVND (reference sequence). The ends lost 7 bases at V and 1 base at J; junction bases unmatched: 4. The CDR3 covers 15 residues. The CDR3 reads CASNSGRAGTDTQYF. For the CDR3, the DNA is TGTGCCAGTAATAGCGGGAGGGCAGGCACAGATACGCAGTATTTT. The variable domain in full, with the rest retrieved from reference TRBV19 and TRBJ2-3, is DGGITQSPKYLFRKEGQNVTLSCEQNLNHDAMYWYRQDPGQGLRLIYYSQIVNDFQKGDIAEGYSVSREKKESFPLTVTSAQKNPTAFYLCASNSGRAGTDTQYFGPGTRLTVL.

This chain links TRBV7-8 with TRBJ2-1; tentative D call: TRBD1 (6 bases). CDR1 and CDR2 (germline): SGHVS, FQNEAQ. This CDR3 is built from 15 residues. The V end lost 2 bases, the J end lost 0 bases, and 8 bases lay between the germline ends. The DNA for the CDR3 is TGTGCCAGCAGCTTACAGGGGAGCTCCTACAATGAGCAGTTCTTC. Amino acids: CASSLQGSSYNEQFF.

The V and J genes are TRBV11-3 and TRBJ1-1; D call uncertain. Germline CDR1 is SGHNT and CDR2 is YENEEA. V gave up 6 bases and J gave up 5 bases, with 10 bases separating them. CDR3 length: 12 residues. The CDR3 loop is CASSFRRTEAFF. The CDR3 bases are TGTGCCAGCAGTTTTAGGAGGACTGAAGCTTTCTTT.